Listed below are T cell receptor beta chains from one sample, sequenced in a study of T cells in Graves' hyperthyroidism and ophthalmopathy. TCRdb re-called the multiplex PCR reads with MiXCR, one entry per CDR3 protein. The sample yields under 350,000 distinct CDR3 sequences, 20% to 25% seen once. Sample: blood. The origin of the receptors is a man between 35 and 55 years old with Graves' hyperthyroidism that later progressed to Graves' ophthalmopathy. The CDR3 runs from the conserved cysteine through the conserved F or W. D genes are given only for firm matches. Clone sizes are given selectively: once, few, many, or a class where the clone is expanded.

d_call: TRBD1; v_call: TRBV9; clone_size: many; j_call: TRBJ2-5; cdr3_aa: CASSDRDRGETQYF; cdr3_nt: TGTGCCAGCAGCGACCGGGACAGGGGAGAGACCCAGTACTTC
d_call: -; v_call: TRBV12-3/TRBV12-4; clone_size: -; j_call: TRBJ1-2; cdr3_aa: CASSPRAGGYTF; cdr3_nt: TGTGCCAGCAGCCCCAGGGCTGGCGGCTACACCTTC
d_call: -; v_call: TRBV6-5; clone_size: many; j_call: TRBJ2-2; cdr3_aa: CASGTANTGELFF; cdr3_nt: TGTGCCAGCGGGACTGCGAACACCGGGGAGCTGTTTTTT
d_call: -; v_call: TRBV19; clone_size: many; j_call: TRBJ2-7; cdr3_aa: CASSINNYYEQYF; cdr3_nt: TGTGCCAGTAGTATAAACAACTACTACGAGCAGTACTTC
d_call: -; v_call: TRBV15; clone_size: many; j_call: TRBJ2-7; cdr3_aa: CATSIWGTNSYEQYF; cdr3_nt: TGTGCCACCAGCATCTGGGGCACCAACTCCTACGAGCAGTACTTC
d_call: TRBD1; v_call: TRBV7-9; clone_size: many; j_call: TRBJ2-7; cdr3_aa: CASSWGTGSYEQYF; cdr3_nt: TGTGCCAGCAGCTGGGGGACAGGGTCTTACGAGCAGTACTTC
d_call: -; v_call: TRBV15; clone_size: many; j_call: TRBJ1-2; cdr3_aa: CATSRGTDSGYTF; cdr3_nt: TGTGCCACCAGCAGAGGGACGGACAGTGGCTACACCTTC
d_call: -; v_call: TRBV5-1; clone_size: many; j_call: TRBJ1-1; cdr3_aa: CASSPGRWRGTEAFF; cdr3_nt: TGCGCCAGCAGCCCCGGGCGGTGGAGGGGCACTGAAGCTTTCTTT
d_call: TRBD2; v_call: TRBV14; clone_size: many; j_call: TRBJ2-7; cdr3_aa: CASSEGLANEQYF; cdr3_nt: TGTGCCAGCAGCGAGGGACTAGCGAACGAGCAGTACTTC
d_call: -; v_call: TRBV30; clone_size: many; j_call: TRBJ2-7; cdr3_aa: CACRPRFGEQYF; cdr3_nt: TGTGCCTGTAGGCCTAGGTTCGGCGAGCAGTACTTC
d_call: -; v_call: TRBV20-1; clone_size: many; j_call: TRBJ1-5; cdr3_aa: CSARDGTENQPQHF; cdr3_nt: TGCAGTGCTAGAGACGGGACGGAAAATCAGCCCCAGCATTTT
d_call: -; v_call: TRBV7-3; clone_size: few; j_call: TRBJ2-7; cdr3_aa: CASSLTRVSEQYF; cdr3_nt: TGTGCCAGCAGCTTAACCCGGGTCTCCGAGCAGTACTTC
d_call: TRBD2; v_call: TRBV20-1; clone_size: -; j_call: TRBJ2-7; cdr3_aa: CSAEKGSGRGPYEQYF; cdr3_nt: TGCAGTGCGGAGAAGGGGAGCGGGAGGGGCCCCTACGAGCAGTACTTC
d_call: -; v_call: TRBV28; clone_size: -; j_call: TRBJ2-4; cdr3_aa: CASTWAGGKNIQYF; cdr3_nt: TGTGCCAGCACGTGGGCAGGCGGAAAAAACATTCAGTACTTC
d_call: -; v_call: TRBV2; clone_size: many; j_call: TRBJ2-7; cdr3_aa: CASSEGPGNSYEQYF; cdr3_nt: TGTGCCAGCAGTGAAGGTCCGGGGAACTCCTACGAGCAGTACTTC
d_call: -; v_call: TRBV15; clone_size: many; j_call: TRBJ1-5; cdr3_aa: CATSRAGYSQPQHF; cdr3_nt: TGTGCCACCAGCAGAGCAGGGTACAGCCAGCCCCAGCATTTT
d_call: TRBD1; v_call: TRBV18; clone_size: -; j_call: TRBJ2-7; cdr3_aa: CALGTGGYEQYF; cdr3_nt: TGTGCCCTCGGGACAGGGGGCTACGAGCAGTACTTC
d_call: -; v_call: TRBV28; clone_size: many; j_call: TRBJ2-2; cdr3_aa: CASKGSYGRGKNTGELFF; cdr3_nt: TGTGCCAGCAAGGGGAGCTACGGGAGAGGAAAGAACACCGGGGAGCTGTTTTTT
d_call: -; v_call: TRBV20-1; clone_size: many; j_call: TRBJ1-1; cdr3_aa: CSTQPAILNTEAFF; cdr3_nt: TGCAGTACCCAACCGGCGATCCTGAACACTGAAGCTTTCTTT
d_call: -; v_call: TRBV12-3/TRBV12-4; clone_size: few; j_call: TRBJ1-5; cdr3_aa: CASSPLRDQPQHF; cdr3_nt: TGTGCCAGCAGTCCTCTCAGGGATCAGCCCCAGCATTTT
d_call: -; v_call: TRBV28; clone_size: many; j_call: TRBJ2-5; cdr3_aa: CASSGRIVPVVPQYF; cdr3_nt: TGTGCCAGCAGTGGGAGGATAGTACCAGTTGTTCCCCAGTACTTC
d_call: -; v_call: TRBV11-3; clone_size: many; j_call: TRBJ1-2; cdr3_aa: CASSPLTVEGYTF; cdr3_nt: TGTGCCAGCAGCCCCTTAACGGTGGAAGGCTACACCTTC
d_call: TRBD2; v_call: TRBV29-1; clone_size: -; j_call: TRBJ2-4; cdr3_aa: CSVGREGNIQYF; cdr3_nt: TGCAGCGTTGGCAGGGAGGGAAACATTCAGTACTTC
d_call: -; v_call: TRBV25-1; clone_size: many; j_call: TRBJ1-2; cdr3_aa: CASSAGTFNYGYTF; cdr3_nt: TGTGCCAGCAGTGCCGGGACATTTAACTATGGCTACACCTTC
d_call: TRBD2; v_call: TRBV20-1; clone_size: many; j_call: TRBJ2-3; cdr3_aa: CSARERGLAGGNTDTQYF; cdr3_nt: TGCAGTGCTAGAGAGAGGGGACTAGCGGGAGGTAACACAGATACGCAGTATTTT
d_call: TRBD1; v_call: TRBV20-1; clone_size: many; j_call: TRBJ2-2; cdr3_aa: CSAKRQGTNTGELFF; cdr3_nt: TGCAGTGCTAAAAGACAGGGGACGAACACCGGGGAGCTGTTTTTT
d_call: -; v_call: TRBV7-6; clone_size: many; j_call: TRBJ1-6; cdr3_aa: CASSLEGDSPLHF; cdr3_nt: TGTGCCAGCAGCTTAGAGGGAGATTCACCCCTCCACTTT
d_call: -; v_call: TRBV12-3/TRBV12-4; clone_size: many; j_call: TRBJ2-4; cdr3_aa: CASSHGGAKNIQYF; cdr3_nt: TGTGCCAGCAGCCATGGGGGGGCCAAAAACATTCAGTACTTC
d_call: -; v_call: TRBV6-2/TRBV6-3; clone_size: -; j_call: TRBJ2-7; cdr3_aa: CASGIPGQQYF; cdr3_nt: TGTGCCAGCGGCATACCGGGACAGCAGTACTTC
d_call: TRBD1; v_call: TRBV19; clone_size: many; j_call: TRBJ1-5; cdr3_aa: CASSILGQKGNQPQHF; cdr3_nt: TGTGCCAGTAGTATCCTGGGACAGAAAGGCAATCAGCCCCAGCATTTT
d_call: -; v_call: TRBV29-1; clone_size: many; j_call: TRBJ2-7; cdr3_aa: CSGRDPGYEQYF; cdr3_nt: TGCAGCGGGCGGGACCCGGGGTACGAGCAGTACTTC
d_call: -; v_call: TRBV28; clone_size: many; j_call: TRBJ2-7; cdr3_aa: CASSFRGTDPYHEQYF; cdr3_nt: TGTGCCAGCAGTTTTCGGGGGACTGACCCCTACCACGAGCAGTACTTC
d_call: -; v_call: TRBV11-2; clone_size: many; j_call: TRBJ2-7; cdr3_aa: CASSLNSWEQYF; cdr3_nt: TGTGCCAGCAGCTTAAACTCTTGGGAGCAGTACTTC
d_call: -; v_call: TRBV15; clone_size: -; j_call: TRBJ2-7; cdr3_aa: CATSRETGGPGEQYF; cdr3_nt: TGTGCCACCAGCAGAGAGACGGGCGGGCCGGGCGAGCAGTACTTC
d_call: TRBD1; v_call: TRBV12-3/TRBV12-4; clone_size: many; j_call: TRBJ1-1; cdr3_aa: CASSLVERDSEAFF; cdr3_nt: TGTGCCAGCAGTTTAGTTGAGAGGGACAGTGAAGCTTTCTTT
d_call: -; v_call: TRBV7-9; clone_size: many; j_call: TRBJ2-7; cdr3_aa: CASSLEYEQYF; cdr3_nt: TGTGCCAGCAGCCTTGAATACGAGCAGTACTTC
d_call: -; v_call: TRBV30; clone_size: -; j_call: TRBJ2-5; cdr3_aa: CAYSPGLRETQYF; cdr3_nt: TGTGCCTACTCCCCTGGACTACGGGAGACCCAGTACTTC
d_call: -; v_call: TRBV6-1; clone_size: many; j_call: TRBJ1-5; cdr3_aa: CASTWPGGNSNQPQHF; cdr3_nt: TGTGCCAGCACCTGGCCAGGAGGAAATAGCAATCAGCCCCAGCATTTT
d_call: TRBD2; v_call: TRBV7-7; clone_size: many; j_call: TRBJ2-3; cdr3_aa: CASSIVRENADTQYF; cdr3_nt: TGTGCTAGCAGCATTGTGCGGGAGAACGCAGATACGCAGTATTTT
d_call: TRBD1; v_call: TRBV6-1; clone_size: -; j_call: TRBJ1-2; cdr3_aa: CASNGQGSGYTF; cdr3_nt: TGTGCCAGCAATGGACAGGGGTCAGGCTACACCTTC
d_call: -; v_call: TRBV27; clone_size: many; j_call: TRBJ1-5; cdr3_aa: CASSLDHTQPQHF; cdr3_nt: TGTGCCAGCAGTTTAGACCATACTCAGCCCCAGCATTTT
d_call: TRBD2; v_call: TRBV6-4; clone_size: -; j_call: TRBJ2-7; cdr3_aa: CASRPPGLAGYEQYF; cdr3_nt: TGTGCCAGCAGGCCCCCCGGACTAGCGGGCTACGAGCAGTACTTC
d_call: TRBD2; v_call: TRBV11-1; clone_size: many; j_call: TRBJ2-7; cdr3_aa: CASSLRAALRTSGSVTYEQYF; cdr3_nt: TGTGCCAGCAGCTTACGCGCGGCTCTGAGGACTAGCGGGAGTGTAACCTACGAGCAGTACTTC
d_call: TRBD2; v_call: TRBV4-2; clone_size: many; j_call: TRBJ2-7; cdr3_aa: CASSQGGIRLAGESYEQYF; cdr3_nt: TGTGCCAGCAGCCAAGGAGGAATAAGACTAGCGGGAGAGTCCTACGAGCAGTACTTC
d_call: -; v_call: TRBV19; clone_size: many; j_call: TRBJ1-5; cdr3_aa: CASSSLGRGKNQPQHF; cdr3_nt: TGTGCCAGTAGTTCTTTAGGCAGGGGAAAGAATCAGCCCCAGCATTTT
d_call: -; v_call: TRBV12-3/TRBV12-4; clone_size: -; j_call: TRBJ2-5; cdr3_aa: CASNSPRGTQETQYF; cdr3_nt: TGTGCCAGCAACAGTCCGAGGGGGACCCAAGAGACCCAGTACTTC
d_call: TRBD1; v_call: TRBV27; clone_size: many; j_call: TRBJ2-7; cdr3_aa: CASSLGQGQYEQYF; cdr3_nt: TGTGCCAGCAGTCTTGGACAGGGACAGTACGAGCAGTACTTC
d_call: -; v_call: TRBV28; clone_size: many; j_call: TRBJ2-4; cdr3_aa: CASSFRGAGRNIQYF; cdr3_nt: TGTGCCAGCAGTTTTCGGGGGGCCGGTAGAAACATTCAGTACTTC
d_call: -; v_call: TRBV3-1; clone_size: many; j_call: TRBJ2-4; cdr3_aa: CASSQDPIKRDIKNIQYF; cdr3_nt: TGTGCCAGCAGCCAAGATCCAATCAAACGGGATATAAAAAACATTCAGTACTTC
d_call: -; v_call: TRBV6-1; clone_size: -; j_call: TRBJ1-5; cdr3_aa: CASSDWAIRPQHF; cdr3_nt: TGTGCCAGCAGTGATTGGGCTATCAGGCCCCAGCATTTT
d_call: -; v_call: TRBV6-1; clone_size: -; j_call: TRBJ1-5; cdr3_aa: CASSEWGERPQHF; cdr3_nt: TGTGCCAGCAGTGAATGGGGGGAACGGCCCCAGCATTTT
d_call: TRBD1; v_call: TRBV20-1; clone_size: many; j_call: TRBJ1-5; cdr3_aa: CSAQKGQYGNQPQHF; cdr3_nt: TGCAGTGCTCAAAAGGGACAGTATGGAAATCAGCCCCAGCATTTT
d_call: -; v_call: TRBV12-3/TRBV12-4; clone_size: -; j_call: TRBJ1-1; cdr3_aa: CASCLGGTEAFF; cdr3_nt: TGTGCCAGCTGTTTGGGGGGGACCGAAGCTTTCTTT
d_call: TRBD2; v_call: TRBV20-1; clone_size: many; j_call: TRBJ2-3; cdr3_aa: CSARPELGGGAGDTQYF; cdr3_nt: TGCAGTGCTAGACCTGAACTGGGGGGAGGGGCCGGAGATACGCAGTATTTT
d_call: -; v_call: TRBV6-1; clone_size: -; j_call: TRBJ2-1; cdr3_aa: CASSEALATLEQFF; cdr3_nt: TGTGCCAGCAGTGAAGCGCTTGCTACCTTGGAGCAGTTCTTC
d_call: -; v_call: TRBV24-1; clone_size: -; j_call: TRBJ2-1; cdr3_aa: CATSEGTFYNEQFF; cdr3_nt: TGTGCCACCAGTGAGGGGACCTTTTACAATGAGCAGTTCTTC